This T cell receptor (beta chain) was obtained from a study of neurological immune-mediated disorders. The time point denotes: longitudinal time-point 1 (baseline). This clonotype has ten or more counts. Its antigen is still unknown. The CDR3 contains 10 residues. Trimming pared 6 bases from V and 0 bases from J, leaving 2 bases between. Germline V gene sequence: CDR1 SQVTM, CDR2 ANQGSEA. The authors produced cDNA by 5'RACE using 10-nucleotide random UMIs. TCRdb re-called the 5' RACE reads through MiXCR, storing one row per CDR3 protein. This table holds 40,000 or so distinct CDR3 sequences, 3% to 3.5% found once. Overall study results and limits: Clinical and MRI features did not associate with the cluster found in multiple sclerosis patients.

V gene TRBV29-1 combines with J gene TRBJ1-1; D is uncertain. The clonotype was recovered from a woman in her fifties or sixties with multiple sclerosis. Sequencing was carried out using PBMCs. The CDR3, as DNA: TGCAGCGTCATGAACACTGAAGCTTTCTTT. As protein: CSVMNTEAFF. Together with reference TRBV29-1 and TRBJ1-1, the CDR3 gives the full variable domain: SAVISQKPSRDICQRGTSLTIQCQVDSQVTMMFWYRQQPGQSLTLIATANQGSEATYESGFVIDKFPISRPNLTFSTLTVSNMSPEDSSIYLCSVMNTEAFFGQGTRLTVV.